The subject of this entry is one T cell receptor (beta chain). Germline CDR1 reads SGHRS; CDR2 reads YFSETQ. This CDR3 has 14 amino acids. V lost 4 bases, J lost 8 bases, and 5 bases stayed unmatched. These data are taken from a study of blood T cell repertoires in COVID-19. Overall study: The United States, Italy and Spain supplied acute and convalescent COVID-19 samples. T cells, B-cell-depleted T cells, or PBMCs supplied cDNA or gDNA.

Sequencing was performed with immunoSEQ multiplex PCR; in TCRdb, only in-frame clones are kept and a portion is missing. The sample contains 25,000 or so clones, 88% of which appear only once. The chain has TRBV5-1 and TRBJ1-4; TRBD1 matches at 10 bases. Sequencing was done on a sample of peripheral blood. This TCR was recovered from a man between 65 and 85 years old in a cohort sampled during active COVID-19. The CDR3, as DNA: TGCGCCAGCAGCATGGGACAGGGGAACGAAAAACTGTTTTTT. Residues: CASSMGQGNEKLFF.